This T cell receptor (beta chain) originates from a study of cytomegalovirus exposure and HLA in healthy donors. Study-wide points: Altogether, 150 to 200 TCR beta chains were recorded as cytomegalovirus-associated.

This CDR3 is 15 amino acids long. Per germline, CDR1 LGHNT and CDR2 FRNRAP. Losses at the gene ends were 7 bases for V and 5 bases for J; bases not matched to a gene: 9. The study ran its PCR with 60 Vbeta and 13 Jbeta primers. Using immunoSEQ multiplex PCR, the repertoire was profiled, and TCRdb retains in-frame clones only, with some absent. The table has 210,000 or so clones, 85% seen once. Remarks on this clone: Its antigen remains unknown.

This TCR was recovered from a human donor in good health. The chain joins TRBV12-5 to TRBJ2-3; 10 bases map to TRBD2. The sample comprised PBMCs. In DNA form, the CDR3 reads TGTGCTAGTGCCCTGGGAGCGGGAGGGAGAGATACGCAGTATTTT. Translating it yields CASALGAGGRDTQYF. The complete variable domain, with remaining parts taken from reference TRBV12-5 and TRBJ2-3, reads DARVTQTPRHKVTEMGQEVTMRCQPILGHNTVFWYRQTMMQGLELLAYFRNRAPLDDSGMPKDRFSAEMPDATLATLKIQPSEPRDSAVYFCASALGAGGRDTQYFGPGTRLTVL.